What follows are 10 T cell receptor beta chains derived from one specimen sequenced in a study of blood T cell repertoires in COVID-19. Measured with immunoSEQ multiplex PCR; TCRdb has only the in-frame clones, and not every one. The sample includes more than 130,000 clones, 85% to 90% seen only once; the top ten take approximately 4.2%. Material for sequencing was peripheral blood. The receptors here all came from a woman in her 40s with acute or convalescent COVID-19.

The V gene is TRBV9, the J gene TRBJ1-2, with D hard to call. The CDR3 has 14 residues. V shed 0 bases and J shed 0 bases, with 6 bases lying between them. CDR1 is SGDLS, CDR2 YYNGEE, per germline. The CDR3 loop is CASSVGTANYGYTF. The CDR3 DNA follows: TGTGCCAGCAGCGTAGGAACAGCTAACTATGGCTACACCTTC.

This chain joins TRBV13 and TRBJ1-6; TRBD1 matches 7 bases. Unmatched junction bases numbered 3, after V lost 7 bases and J lost 3 bases. CDR1 and CDR2 from the germline V gene are PRHDT and FYEKMQ (reference sequence). CDR3 size: 14 residues. CDR3 sequence reads: CASTTGRYNSPLHF. CDR3 bases: TGTGCCAGCACGACAGGGCGCTATAATTCACCCCTCCACTTT.

The V gene is TRBV19, the J gene TRBJ2-7, with unresolved D. Germline loops: CDR1 LNHDA, CDR2 SQIVND (reference sequence). With 7 bases removed from V and 0 bases from J, the gap between germline ends came to 13 bases. The CDR3 extends over 14 amino acids. Here the CDR3 reads CASTRTASSYEQYF. The CDR3, as DNA: TGTGCCAGTACAAGAACGGCTAGCTCCTACGAGCAGTACTTC. The whole variable domain, remainder taken from reference TRBV19 and TRBJ2-7, is DGGITQSPKYLFRKEGQNVTLSCEQNLNHDAMYWYRQDPGQGLRLIYYSQIVNDFQKGDIAEGYSVSREKKESFPLTVTSAQKNPTAFYLCASTRTASSYEQYFGPGTRLTVT.

The rearrangement joins TRBV7-2 to TRBJ2-2; possible D gene TRBD2, 6 bases. V shed 5 bases and J shed 8 bases, with 15 bases lying between them. This CDR3 has 14 residues. Per germline, CDR1 SGHTA and CDR2 FQGNSA. The CDR3 is CASSTGLDGGELFF. CDR3 in DNA: TGTGCCAGCAGCACGGGACTCGATGGAGGGGAGCTGTTTTTT.

The gene calls are TRBV29-1 and TRBJ2-1, with 7 bases aligning to TRBD1. From germline, CDR1 is SQVTM and CDR2 ANQGSEA. Trimming removed 8 bases from V and 4 bases from J; junction bases left unmatched: 5. The CDR3 has 12 residues. This CDR3 reads CSSRQGYNEQFF. CDR3 nucleotide sequence: TGCAGCTCGAGACAGGGATACAATGAGCAGTTCTTC.

The chain combines TRBV28 with TRBJ2-1, with 10 bases lining up with TRBD2. The germline V gene encodes CDR1 MDHEN and CDR2 SYDVKM. This CDR3 has 17 amino acids. Germline trimming cut 5 bases from V and 3 bases from J; bases unmatched to any gene: 10. CDR3 amino acids: CASSPPMGLALYNEQFF. In nucleotides, the CDR3 is TGTGCCAGCAGTCCCCCAATGGGACTAGCGCTCTACAATGAGCAGTTCTTC.

The rearrangement joins TRBV5-5 to TRBJ2-7; 11 bases are shared with TRBD1. The germline gives CDR1 SGHKS, CDR2 YYEKEE (reference sequence). This CDR3 has 15 residues. V lost 4 bases, J lost 7 bases, and 10 bases stayed unmatched. The CDR3 DNA reads as TGTGCCAGCAGCATTACCGGGACAGGGGGGTGGGAGCAGTACTTC. This gives the protein CASSITGTGGWEQYF.

This clone showed up just once. The chain uses TRBV2 and TRBJ1-2; no clear D. V was pared by 3 bases and J by 8 bases, with 10 bases between. The germline V gene has CDR1 SNHLY and CDR2 FYNNEI. CDR3 length equals 12 residues. The CDR3 DNA reads as TGTGCCAGCAGTGAGGAGGGTTTGGGCTACACCTTC. Translation: CASSEEGLGYTF.

The V gene is TRBV3-1 (or the pseudogene TRBV3-2), the J gene TRBJ2-7, with D hard to call. Germline V lookup: CDR1 LGHDT, CDR2 YNNKEL (reference sequence). This CDR3 is built from 14 residues. Trimming removed 0 bases from V and 1 base from J, with 7 bases in between. The CDR3, as DNA: TGTGCCAGCAGCCAAGAGGCTGGTTCCTACGAGCAGTACTTC. The encoded protein is CASSQEAGSYEQYF.

J is TRBJ2-4 and V is TRBV9; 8 nucleotides match TRBD2. Trimming removed 0 bases from V and 5 bases from J; junction bases left unmatched: 4. The germline gives CDR1 SGDLS, CDR2 YYNGEE. This CDR3 has 15 amino acids. The CDR3 DNA sequence: TGTGCCAGCAGCGTAGCGGGAGGGCGCCAAAACATTCAGTACTTC. Residues: CASSVAGGRQNIQYF.